This TCR beta chain was documented in a study of shared clonotypes between healthy human individuals (dated by TCRdb to between 2020 and 2021). The study in broad terms: The cohort included three men and a couple of women between 18 and 49 years of age. To increase sequencing depth and limit assay-specific biases, TCR repertoire library preparation and sequencing were carried out by different laboratories using diverse techniques. Each donor's leukapheresis produced roughly between roughly 0.85 and 10 billion PBMCs. For each donor, three plates each were used for CD4 naive and CD4 memory, two plates were used for CD8 naive, and one plate was used for CD8 memory. To estimate repertoire size and how much clonotype sharing occurs between individuals, the study deeply sequenced the blood TCR repertoires of five healthy adults. General study outcomes and caveats: Based on pairwise subsampling, the degree of clonotype sharing among donors was expected to be affected by sequencing depth. Sampling was restricted to blood, and TCR repertoires in tissues likely differ from the TCR repertoires found in blood. Rarefaction of sorted-subset datasets indicated incomplete sequencing despite the large sequencing depth. Larger estimated clonotype richness was generally found for naive subsets than for memory subsets. Clonotypes shared by all four sorted-subset donors showed higher generation probabilities than non-shared clonotypes. When a few donors were compared, the shared fraction of clonotypes was 5% to 6.5% for naive CD4, around 4% for naive CD8, 2.3% for memory CD4, and 0.4% for memory CD8. The genetic and exposure-history diversity represented was limited by the small number of donors.

Comment on this clone: What antigen it recognizes has not been identified. One base away there is no much larger clone; base qualities are not given.

Healthy HIV-negative adults with no recently reported acute infections or vaccinations were included as donors. Only Caucasian adults living in Nashville, Tennessee, USA were represented among the donors. Magnetic negative selection was used to enrich CD4+ T cells, after which naive cells were positively selected on CD45RA and the negative fraction became the memory subset. Blood was collected by leukapheresis, and PBMCs were isolated by Ficoll-Histopaque density gradient centrifugation and then cryopreserved in liquid nitrogen vapor phase. Analytical flow cytometry was used to check the purity and quantity of every magnetically sorted T cell population. Each sorted fraction had its genomic DNA isolated and then quantified by UV absorbance on a Nanodrop 2000c. Using the deep immunoSEQ assay, TCR CDR3 regions were amplified from genomic DNA by multiplex PCR. Genomic DNA extracted from each cell subset was distributed evenly over all wells of several immunoSEQ 96-well plates, and each plate served as one replicate. For sorted subsets, around 200 ng genomic DNA, equal to tens of thousands of T cell genomes, was loaded into each replicate PCR. Purified libraries were measured with a Qubit 3.0 fluorometer, size-checked on a Bioanalyzer 2100, and measured again with the KAPA Library Quantification kit. Every immunoSEQ 96-well plate was sequenced on a separate single-read 150-cycle Illumina NextSeq 550 flow cell. The source study handled its data this way. Because the immunoSEQ output included only junctional sequences and no quality scores, the filtering could not be the same as the filtering used for full-length reads. Sequences were annotated with PyIR, a Python wrapper for IgBLAST v1.9, using IMGT germline references to assign V/J genes and CDR3. Reads with weak V/J assignments (E-value above 1e-6), missing CDR3, stop codons, out-of-frame junctions, or ambiguous translated residues were removed. V3J clonotypes were defined as sequences sharing an identical inferred V gene, J gene, and CDR3 amino acid sequence. The percentage overlap between two repertoires was calculated by dividing the number of shared unique clonotypes by the size of the smaller repertoire. Three approaches were used to assess repertoire richness: RTK rarefaction, the Chao1 estimator, and Recon v2.1 estimates of unobserved clonotypes. Generation probabilities for all TCRbeta clonotypes obtained by the gDNA method from a handful of donors were computed using OLGA. In TCRdb, the immuneACCESS table is reduced to in-frame sequences with V and J assigned. These tables do not hold every clone; where another copy was compared, an unresolved V gene accounts for under half, and the others remain unexplained. V and J calls and clone size are copied from that table; D and trimming were computed from the DNA. The sample data list about 1.1 million clones, and 75% to 80% of these were observed just once. In total, the top ten clones hold roughly 0.56% of the sample.

The germline V gene gives CDR1 as SGHRS and CDR2 as YFSETQ. V gives up 1 base and J gives up 2 bases, and the segment between their germline ends measures 12 bases. Measured from the cysteine to the phenylalanine, the CDR3 is 15 residues long. The DNA shown is the 45-base CDR3, in frame from base 1. The chain is encoded by TRBV5-1 joined to TRBJ2-5, with TRBD1 as a weak D call on 6 bases. Sequenced material: memory CD4+ T cells from PBMCs. The label giving this sample's cell subset or site can be read as: CD45RA-negative fraction. The receptor comes from a man younger than 35 in good health. Some clones in this sample may be carry-over from other donors' samples. The CDR3 in this case is CASSLITGQQETQYF. The DNA is as follows: TGCGCCAGCAGCTTGATAACAGGGCAACAAGAGACCCAGTACTTC.